This TCR beta chain was found in a study of blood T cell repertoires in COVID-19. TCRdb keeps only in-frame clones here, not all; method: immunoSEQ multiplex PCR. The data show 330,000 or so clones, with roughly 86% seen just once and approximately 10% held by the top ten. The CDR3 contains 12 residues. Deletions cut 7 bases from V and 10 bases from J, with 16 bases between. CDR1 and CDR2 (germline): SGHAT, FQNNGV. Sequencing input: peripheral blood. The chain joins TRBV11-2 to TRBJ1-1, with D perhaps TRBD1 (6 bases). This sequence originates from a man younger than 40 with COVID-19, enrolled during active disease. For the CDR3, the DNA is TGTGCCAGCATCTTGATACAGGGCGGAGCTTTCTTT. It encodes CASILIQGGAFF.